These 10 T cell receptor beta chains were all obtained from the same sample, sequenced in a study of graft-versus-host responses after intestinal transplantation. The repertoire was sequenced with immunoSEQ multiplex PCR; TCRdb's copy has only in-frame clones and lacks some. The table has 75,000 to 100,000 clones, roughly four fifths seen once. Their antigens remain unidentified. Sample: unstimulated CD8+ T cells sorted from spleen or lymph node cells, taken before intestinal transplant. The receptor set was obtained from a human donor who received an intestinal transplant.

The chain carries TRBV4-2 and TRBJ1-3, with D uncertain. Trimming removed 0 bases at V and 0 bases at J, with 6 bases between. The germline CDR1 and CDR2 sequences are LGHNA and YNFKEQ. The CDR3 spans 15 residues. The CDR3 loop is CASSQDPSSGNTIYF. CDR3 sequence (DNA): TGTGCCAGCAGCCAAGATCCGAGCTCTGGAAACACCATATATTTT.

The rearrangement uses TRBV18 and TRBJ2-7; D gene ambiguous. V lost 6 bases to trimming and J lost 8 bases, with 17 bases between them. The germline V gene encodes CDR1 KGHSH and CDR2 LQKENI. This CDR3 region has 13 residues. The CDR3 DNA follows: TGTGCCAGCTCGCATATCTACAGAGTTAAGCAGTACTTC. Translated: CASSHIYRVKQYF.

This chain uses TRBV28 with TRBJ2-4; no reliable D call. Looked up from germline, CDR1 is MDHEN and CDR2 is SYDVKM. Trimming took 0 bases from V and 0 from J, leaving 12 bases between them. This CDR3 spans 17 amino acids. Written as DNA, the CDR3 is TGTGCCAGCAGTTTATGTATCCTGTGTCTAGCCAAAAACATTCAGTACTTC. Residues: CASSLCILCLAKNIQYF.

The CDR3 nucleotides read TGTGCCAGCAGCTTGACCCCGGGACAGGAGACCTACGAGCAGTACTTC. Translation gives CASSLTPGQETYEQYF. V gene TRBV7-6 combines with J gene TRBJ2-7; 8 nucleotides align to TRBD1. From germline, CDR1 is SGHVS and CDR2 FNYEAQ. This CDR3 region has 16 residues. V dropped 3 bases and J dropped 2; count of bases not matched to a gene: 9.

The rearrangement links TRBV10-3 to TRBJ2-3; D may be TRBD2 (6 bases). Germline assignment: CDR1 ENHRY and CDR2 SYGVKD. V lost 11 bases to trimming and J lost 4 bases, with 22 bases between them. There are 15 residues in the CDR3. The CDR3 nucleotides read TGTGCCGCACGGGCCGGGACTCAAGATGCAGATACGCAGTATTTT. It encodes CAARAGTQDADTQYF.

This clone was observed once. The gene calls are TRBV11-2 and TRBJ1-6; a weak D match, TRBD1 (5 bases). The CDR3 has 15 residues. V lost 5 bases and J lost 1, with 9 bases in between. Looked up from germline, CDR1 is SGHAT and CDR2 is FQNNGV. The chain's CDR3 is CASSPEGSYNSPLHF. DNA for the CDR3: TGTGCCAGCAGCCCTGAGGGGTCCTATAATTCACCCCTCCACTTT.

V gene TRBV29-1 combines with J gene TRBJ1-1; no definite D call. CDR3 length equals 16 residues. V lost 3 bases to trimming and J lost 3 bases, with 20 bases between them. Germline V gene lookup returns CDR1 SQVTM and CDR2 ANQGSEA. This CDR3 reads CSVDPTRAEHYTEAFF. DNA of the CDR3: TGCAGCGTTGACCCAACTCGGGCAGAGCACTACACTGAAGCTTTCTTT.

The chain employs TRBV28 and TRBJ1-2; no clear D. The CDR3 extends over 16 amino acids. V was trimmed by 7 bases and J by 6 bases, leaving 24 bases between them. Per germline, CDR1 MDHEN and CDR2 SYDVKM. The CDR3 region has the DNA TGTGCCAGCACTCTGTATCGGGGTTTCGGATATCATGGCTACACCTTC. Translation: CASTLYRGFGYHGYTF.

The rearrangement joins TRBV19 to TRBJ1-1; D ambiguous. Germline lookup yields CDR1 LNHDA and CDR2 SQIVND (reference sequence). The CDR3 loop spans 11 amino acids. With 5 bases removed from V and 10 bases from J, the gap between germline ends came to 11 bases. The CDR3 sequence is CASSPGGRAFF. In nucleotides, the CDR3 is TGTGCCAGTAGTCCGGGTGGGCGAGCTTTCTTT.

The V and J genes are TRBV27 and TRBJ1-1, with D hard to call. Germline V gene sequence: CDR1 MNHEY, CDR2 SMNVEV (reference sequence). CDR3 length: 16 amino acids. V lost 5 bases and J lost 6, with 22 bases in between. The CDR3 bases are TGTGCCAGCAGTGGTAGGGAGGATGGTATTAGCGCTGAAGCTTTCTTT. Translation: CASSGREDGISAEAFF.